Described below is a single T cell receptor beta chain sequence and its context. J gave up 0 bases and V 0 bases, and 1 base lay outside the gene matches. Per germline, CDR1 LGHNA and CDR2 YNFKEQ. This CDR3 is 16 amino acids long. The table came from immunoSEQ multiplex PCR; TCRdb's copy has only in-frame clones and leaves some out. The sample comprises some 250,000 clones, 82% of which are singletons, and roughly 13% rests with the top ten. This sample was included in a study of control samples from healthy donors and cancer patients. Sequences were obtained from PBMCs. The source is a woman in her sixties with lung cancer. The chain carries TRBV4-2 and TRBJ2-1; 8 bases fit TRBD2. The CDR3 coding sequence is TGTGCCAGCAGCCAAGATCTAGCGGGCTCCTACAATGAGCAGTTCTTC. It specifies CASSQDLAGSYNEQFF.